This TCR beta chain was captured in a study of blood T cell repertoires in COVID-19. In the study overall: Both acute and convalescent COVID-19 samples were obtained from the United States, Italy and Spain. Sources were T cells, B-cell-depleted T cells, or PBMCs; the material itself was cDNA or gDNA.

The assay was immunoSEQ multiplex PCR, and TCRdb's table has in-frame clones only and misses some. Found here are about 89,000 clones, roughly 78% of them singletons; the top ten hold around an eighth. The material sequenced was peripheral blood. The TCR was taken from an elderly woman with acute or convalescent COVID-19.

CDR3 residues: CASSPGTRWGTQYF. CDR3 coding DNA: TGTGCCAGCAGCCCGGGGACTAGATGGGGGACCCAGTACTTC. The rearrangement links TRBV7-3 to TRBJ2-5; 8 bases agree with TRBD2. This CDR3 has 14 amino acids. V shed 5 bases and J 7 bases; nucleotides not matched to a gene: 9. Germline V CDR1 and CDR2: SGHTA, FQGTGA.